A single sample gave rise to the 6 T cell receptor beta chains below, sequenced in a study of shared clonotypes between healthy human individuals. Assay: immunoSEQ multiplex PCR; the TCRdb copy retains only in-frame clones and omits some. The sample carries 2 million to 2.5 million clones, 90% to 96% recorded once. Sequencing used naive CD4+ T cells sorted from blood. Subset noted: CD45RA+ positively selected. The receptors stem from a man aged 18-30 years in good health.

The V and J genes are TRBV7-2 and TRBJ2-3; no clear D. Trimming left V 7 bases short and J 5 bases short, with 16 bases between. The CDR3 length is 14 residues. Germline-derived CDR1 and CDR2 are SGHTA and FQGNSA. This CDR3 is CASKLLRSGDTQYF. CDR3 DNA: TGTGCCAGCAAACTCCTTCGCTCCGGAGATACGCAGTATTTT.

The chain links TRBV5-6 to TRBJ1-6; D unclear. Germline V gene lookup returns CDR1 SGHDT and CDR2 YYEEEE. CDR3 length: 14 amino acids. Trimming took 6 bases from V and 3 from J, leaving 10 bases between them. The CDR3 sequence is CASNPDGYNSPLHF. The CDR3 DNA reads TGTGCCAGCAACCCGGACGGCTATAATTCACCCCTCCACTTT.

The gene calls are TRBV28 and TRBJ2-1, with D perhaps being TRBD1 or TRBD2 (7 bases each). CDR1 MDHEN and CDR2 SYDVKM come from the germline V gene. The germline V and J ends were trimmed by 5 bases and 6 bases, with 17 bases remaining between them. The CDR3 has 15 amino acids. For the CDR3, the DNA is TGTGCCAGCAGTCCACCAGGGGGGGTTTCCAATGAGCAGTTCTTC. Translated, it gives CASSPPGGVSNEQFF.

This clone has more than one count but fewer than ten. The rearrangement links TRBV28 to TRBJ2-2; no clear D. V was trimmed by 3 bases and J by 6 bases, leaving 8 bases between them. Germline lookup yields CDR1 MDHEN and CDR2 SYDVKM. This CDR3 is built from 13 residues. The CDR3 sequence: CASSLRWAGELFF. CDR3 DNA sequence: TGTGCCAGCAGTTTGCGGTGGGCCGGGGAGCTGTTTTTT.

This chain joins TRBV29-1 and TRBJ1-1, with 11 bases identical to TRBD1. Germline lookup yields CDR1 SQVTM and CDR2 ANQGSEA. The V segment lost 7 bases and the J segment 4 bases; nucleotides outside the gene matches: 8. The CDR3 length is 14 residues. CDR3 sequence: CSARTGGVSTEAFF. CDR3 bases: TGCAGCGCAAGGACAGGGGGCGTTAGCACTGAAGCTTTCTTT. The full variable domain, with the rest looked up from reference TRBV29-1 and TRBJ1-1, is SAVISQKPSRDICQRGTSLTIQCQVDSQVTMMFWYRQQPGQSLTLIATANQGSEATYESGFVIDKFPISRPNLTFSTLTVSNMSPEDSSIYLCSARTGGVSTEAFFGQGTRLTVV.

This sequence joins TRBV2 and TRBJ2-5, with D unresolved. The V end lost 1 base, the J end lost 2 bases, and 8 bases lay between the germline ends. This CDR3 comprises 14 residues. Germline CDR1 and CDR2: SNHLY and FYNNEI. The CDR3 reads CASSEDIGQETQYF. The CDR3 DNA reads TGTGCCAGCAGTGAAGATATCGGGCAAGAGACCCAGTACTTC.